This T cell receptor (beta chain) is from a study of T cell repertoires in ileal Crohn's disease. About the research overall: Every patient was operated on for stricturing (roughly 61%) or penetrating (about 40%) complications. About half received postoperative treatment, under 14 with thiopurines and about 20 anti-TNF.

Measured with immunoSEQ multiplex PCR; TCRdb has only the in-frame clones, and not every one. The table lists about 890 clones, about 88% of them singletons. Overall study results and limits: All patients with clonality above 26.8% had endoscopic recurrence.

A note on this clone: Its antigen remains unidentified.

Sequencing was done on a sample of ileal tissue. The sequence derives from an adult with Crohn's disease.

CDR3 residues: CASSDGNTDTQYF. The CDR3 DNA follows: TGTGCCAGCAGTGACGGCAACACAGATACGCAGTATTTT. V usage is TRBV6-4 and J usage is TRBJ2-3; D gene uncertain. This CDR3 has 13 residues. CDR1 is MRHNA and CDR2 is SNTAGT in the germline V gene. Trimming removed 2 bases from V and 2 bases from J, with 5 bases in between.